The 9 T cell receptor beta chains reported below all come from one sample, sequenced in a study of PD-L1 blockade in urothelial cancer. Clones were read by immunoSEQ multiplex PCR, and TCRdb kept only the in-frame ones, dropping some. The table lists under 95,000 clones, 85% to 90% of them singletons. Time point denoted: pretreatment peripheral blood. The sample in question was PBMCs, obtained around atezolizumab (anti-PD-L1) treatment. All receptors derive from a man aged 60-69 years with urothelial cancer.

The V and J genes are TRBV10-1 and TRBJ2-2; 8 bases align to TRBD2. The CDR3 sequence is 19 residues long. Trimming cost V 0 bases and J 3 bases; bases outside gene matches: 12. Germline V gene lookup returns CDR1 WNHNN and CDR2 SYGVQD (reference sequence). The CDR3 protein is CASSESGKSGSEDTGELFF. CDR3 nucleotides: TGCGCCAGCAGTGAGTCGGGGAAGAGCGGGAGTGAGGACACCGGGGAGCTGTTTTTT.

The chain uses TRBV6-5 and TRBJ2-2; maybe TRBD1 (6 bases). The CDR3 is made up of 15 amino acids. The V and J ends lost 2 bases and 6 bases respectively, with 13 bases between them. The V gene's germline CDR1 is MNHEY and CDR2 SVGAGI. CDR3 in DNA: TGTGCCAGCAGTTACGTTGGGGGCCTAGCCGGGGAGCTGTTTTTT. Amino acid sequence: CASSYVGGLAGELFF.

This chain joins TRBV20-1 and TRBJ1-2; 7 bases agree with TRBD1. The CDR3 is 11 residues long. The germline V gene has CDR1 DFQATT and CDR2 SNEGSKA (reference sequence). V gave up 7 bases and J gave up 5 bases; unmatched junction bases: 4. The DNA for the CDR3 is TGCAGTGTCTACAGGGGTTATGGCTACACCTTC. Translating it yields CSVYRGYGYTF.

The V gene is TRBV19, the J gene TRBJ1-5, with D unresolved. CDR1 and CDR2 (germline): LNHDA, SQIVND (reference sequence). The CDR3 totals 12 residues. Trimming stripped 4 bases from V and 6 bases from J, with 7 bases between. CDR3 protein: CASSNILQPQHF. The CDR3 DNA reads as TGTGCCAGTAGTAACATTCTTCAGCCCCAGCATTTT.

This sequence joins TRBV10-3 and TRBJ2-7; TRBD1 agrees at 9 bases. In germline, CDR1 is ENHRY, CDR2 SYGVKD. The J segment lost 12 bases and the V segment lost 0 bases, leaving 6 bases of the junction unmatched. This CDR3 is 13 amino acids long. In DNA, the CDR3 is TGTGCCATCAGTGAGTCGAAAAACAGGGGGCGGTACTTC. Translating gives CAISESKNRGRYF.

This clone has a handful of counts. The chain carries TRBV7-6 and TRBJ2-7; 12 bases agree with TRBD1. V dropped 5 bases and J dropped 3; count of bases not matched to a gene: 5. Germline CDR1 is SGHVS and CDR2 is FNYEAQ. The CDR3 runs 15 residues. The CDR3 loop is CASSPGTGGRYEQYF. The CDR3 DNA is TGTGCCAGCAGCCCTGGGACAGGGGGCCGCTACGAGCAGTACTTC.

The V and J genes are TRBV28 and TRBJ1-2, with TRBD1 matching 8 bases. The CDR3 is 16 residues long. Trimming cost V 3 bases and J 4 bases; bases outside gene matches: 10. Per the germline V gene, CDR1 is MDHEN and CDR2 is SYDVKM. The CDR3 coding sequence is TGTGCCAGCAGTTTCAAGATGACAGGGGAGGGCTATGGCTACACCTTC. It translates to CASSFKMTGEGYGYTF.

V and J are TRBV11-2 and TRBJ1-4; 8 positions match TRBD1. The CDR3 consists of 17 residues. Germline CDR1 reads SGHAT; CDR2 reads FQNNGV. Losses at the gene ends were 5 bases for V and 3 bases for J; bases not matched to a gene: 11. The CDR3 DNA is TGTGCCAGCAGCCGGTGGGGCAGGGGGCGGGCTAATGAAAAACTGTTTTTT. This translates into CASSRWGRGRANEKLFF.

This clone appeared once. DNA of the CDR3: TGTGCCAGCACCAGAGACACGGATAACTATGGCTACACCTTC. Amino acids: CASTRDTDNYGYTF. The chain carries TRBV9 and TRBJ1-2; D gene ambiguous. V was trimmed by 6 bases and J by 1 base, leaving 13 bases between them. The CDR3 totals 14 residues. Looked up from germline, CDR1 is SGDLS and CDR2 is YYNGEE.